This paragraph reports one T cell receptor beta chain. Under the authors' procedure: Reference gene primer amplification in the assay estimated nucleated cell counts. Method: immunoSEQ multiplex PCR; TCRdb's copy keeps in-frame clones and lacks some. The V and J calls and clone size come from that table; D and trimming were worked out from the DNA. In the table there are approximately 300,000 clones, around 83% of which are singletons. The ends lost 2 bases at V and 3 bases at J; junction bases unmatched: 9. The CDR3 consists of 16 residues. Germline loops: CDR1 ENHRY, CDR2 SYGVKD. These data come from a study of blood T cell repertoires in COVID-19. Overall study context: Acute and convalescent COVID-19 specimens originated in the United States, Italy and Spain. T cells, B-cell-depleted T cells, or PBMCs provided the cDNA or gDNA that served as material.

The chain is built from TRBV10-3 and TRBJ2-7; 8 nucleotides line up with TRBD1. The sequence came from a woman aged 45-65 years with acute or convalescent COVID-19. Sequencing was performed on peripheral blood. CDR3 nucleotide sequence: TGTGCCATCAGTGAGCCAGGACAGGGAATAGACTACGAGCAGTACTTC. This sequence encodes CAISEPGQGIDYEQYF.